The T cell receptor beta chain described here comes from a study of cytomegalovirus exposure and HLA in healthy donors (dated 2017 in TCRdb). About the study as a whole: According to an earlier analysis of 550 to 750 of the donors, 150 million to 200 million T cells yielded roughly 110 million unique TCR beta sequences and approximately 280 Gb of sequence data. About 280 gigabases of sequencing data and about 92 million unique TCR sequences made up an early release that covered about 640 HLA-typed donors. Of the approximately 400 genotyped donors, 81% fell in the genetic ancestry cluster associated with self-reported Caucasian donors. The aim of the study was to test whether cataloging public T cell receptors could identify signatures of past pathogen exposure. The study used immunosequencing to profile the T cell repertoires of approximately 630 subjects and linked those repertoires to cytomegalovirus serostatus. A separate validation cohort of about 110 different subjects was used in addition to the roughly 700-subject first cohort. High-throughput TCR immunosequencing, statistical association of individual TCRs with disease status, and machine learning were combined to predict cytomegalovirus infection status. To study patterns of TCR occurrence, a later analysis re-analyzed previously published TCR beta repertoires from 700 or so donors and added high-resolution HLA genotyping. In the later analysis, no new phenotypic data were used to find candidate immune exposures; instead, reliance was placed on TCR beta sequences and their occurrence across donors. An earlier analysis of 500 to 650 of the donors applied high-throughput TCR beta sequencing to assess whether each TCR beta V gene segment acted as functional or pseudogenic. Alongside the repertoire data, information on donor age, sex, ethnicity and CMV serostatus was compiled. A later genetic analysis used genome-wide SNP genotypes for about three fifths of the roughly 700 donors, treating that subset as a discovery cohort. Every repertoire in the discovery cohort had been generated on one and the same sequencing platform. HLA typing included class I and class II loci at four-digit resolution. The number of typed donors differed by locus: about 620-630 for A, B, C, DRB1 and DQB1; some 500 for DQA1; 606 for DPA1; and approximately 450 for DPB1. Because of strong linkage in the cohort, a handful of DR-DQ haplotypes were treated as single units for association and clustering. On average, roughly 240,000 unique TCR beta nucleotide sequences were sequenced per donor among some 420 genotyped donors of the cohort, with 15% to 20% of those sequences being non-productive.

The protocol used for the library was the immunoSEQ multiplex PCR assay. The multiplex PCR relied on a mix of 60 forward primers for TCR Vbeta segments and 13 reverse primers for TCR Jbeta segments. Amplification of the CDR3 region of rearranged TCR beta genes was performed with a multiplex PCR assay on genomic DNA. The amplified TCR beta libraries were sequenced on the Illumina HiSeq System as 87-base-pair reads. The original pipeline was this. In a later analysis, tens of millions of unique TCR beta chains were counted across the roughly 610 repertoires, and roughly 11 million of these chains were shared by at least two donors. To remove PCR and sequencing errors, raw reads were error-corrected and collapsed into unique sequences using a nearest-neighbor algorithm that merged closely related sequences. To assign V, D and J gene segments, CDR3 sequences were aligned to IMGT reference sequences. Each retained sequence needed at least a six-nucleotide match to both a V gene segment and a J gene segment. A rearrangement counted as productive if the CDR3 had no stop codons and remained in frame with V and J, and every other rearrangement counted as non-productive. Following IMGT convention, CDR3 was defined as the stretch from the second conserved V-encoded cysteine to the conserved J-encoded phenylalanine. The earlier analysis of some 580 of the donors excluded any sequence lacking an unambiguous match to a single V gene segment. In an earlier analysis of roughly 600 of the donors, a V segment was called functional when productive rearrangements were above 56.7%, and segregating when the standard deviation between donors exceeded 5%. A statistical classification framework was built for diagnosing cytomegalovirus status from the catalog of TCR beta chain sequences. A later analysis assigned V and J genes by comparing TCR nucleotide sequences with IMGT/GENE-DB human TR gene sequences. In a later analysis, CDR3 sequences and most-parsimonious VDJ recombination scenarios were assigned using the TCRdist pipeline. In a later analysis, each TCR beta chain was defined by its CDR3 amino acid sequence together with its V-gene family, and reads without a unique V-gene family were excluded. In a later analysis, a few hundred highly shared, low-generation-probability nucleotide sequences were removed to address suspected cross-contamination and a sequencing artifact. In a later analysis, a clonal expansion index was calculated for each public chain from normalized within-repertoire ranks of inferred template counts. In a later analysis, generation probabilities were computed using a VDJ recombination model fitted to out-of-frame rearrangements, and the results were checked against IGoR. Hypergeometric tests were used in a later analysis to score TCR-TCR, TCR-HLA and TCR-CMV co-occurrence, with a repertoire-size bias correction applied to the TCR pairs. False discovery rates were estimated in a later analysis by permuting HLA or CMV assignments 20 times. In a later analysis, co-occurring TCRs were grouped using DBSCAN, and TCRdist sequence similarity was added for clustering within HLA-allele-positive subsets. Repertoires with fewer than 30,000 or more than 120,000 public chains were left out of co-occurrence clustering, as were roughly five repertoires with anomalous nucleotide sharing. TCRdb's version of the immuneACCESS table is confined to in-frame rearrangements and falls short of the full clone set. An unresolved V gene accounts for under half of the shortfall where checked; the remainder is of unknown origin. Clone size and the V and J calls come from that table; the DNA yielded D and trimming. The sample profile shows about 110,000 clones; roughly 70% of them were found once. 11% of the sample goes to the ten largest clones.

Comments on this clone: Its antigen is not yet known. Within one base of it there is no much larger clone, and no base qualities were kept.

Compared with germline, V lacks 4 bases and J lacks 0 bases; bases without a gene match: 2. From its cysteine to its phenylalanine, the CDR3 spans 15 amino acids. Only the CDR3 DNA stays, 45 bases, in frame from base 1. The germline V gene specifies MGHRA as CDR1 and YSYEKL as CDR2. The cohort was made up of 666 healthy bone marrow donors. All cohort members were sampled while nominally healthy, although unrecorded immune exposures were likely present. The donor tested CMV seropositive, placing the donor among the 250 to 300 seropositive members of the cohort. Every donor gave a peripheral blood sample, and the peripheral blood mononuclear cells from that sample were used for TCR beta sequencing. The Qiagen DNeasy Blood Extraction Kit was used to extract genomic DNA from the blood cell samples. The investigation overall reported the following: The cohort was sequenced for TCR beta chains only, and without alpha or paired-chain data the features that could be detected were limited. V-gene and J-gene trimming of TCR beta chains was associated with a missense DCLRE1C variant in a later genetic analysis, and the association was replicated in an independent cohort. Across donors, most TCR sequences were observed very rarely, whereas some public TCRs were present in many individuals. Because some donors lacked HLA typing at each locus, the association tests relied only on the typed subset. Assigning TCR associations to individual alleles was difficult when HLA alleles, especially DR and DQ, strongly co-occurred. CMV serostatus was the only immune exposure information available for the cohort. Some IMGT-functional V segments, including TRBV6-2 and TRBV6-3, could not be told apart with the 87-base-pair reads, so those segments were excluded. Cytomegalovirus status was reported to be diagnosed by the classifier with high specificity and sensitivity in both the original and validation cohorts. A further reported finding was that TCR beta sequences accurately predicted the HLA-A and HLA-B alleles for most subjects in the first cohort. In vitro tests confirmed that three of the cytomegalovirus-associated TCR beta chains recognize cytomegalovirus antigens. The sequencing pipeline was judged likely to have produced a cluster of highly shared sequence variants as a technical artifact. In a later analysis, HLA-associated TCR beta chains were found to be more clonally expanded and to have lower generation probabilities than equally common non-associated chains. The authors suggested that the approach could potentially be generalized to other disease states and immunological phenotypes. According to a later analysis, parvovirus B19, influenza, CMV and Epstein-Barr virus appeared linked to several top co-occurrence clusters. Roughly uniform sequencing depth across donors was assumed in presence/absence analyses, although this assumption may not hold. Broadly in line with IMGT annotations, most TCR beta V segments showed up in productive rearrangements about 87% or about 30% of the time in an earlier analysis of several hundred of the donors. In the study, around 150 TCR beta chains were listed as associated with cytomegalovirus. In a later genetic analysis, fewer N-insertions in productive TCRs were reported among donors in an Asian-associated ancestry cluster than the roughly 640-donor mean. A later analysis associated about 17,000 TCR beta sequences with specific HLA alleles at a false discovery rate of 0.05. Most CMV-associated TCR beta chains appeared to be HLA-restricted in a later analysis, and the HLA associations seemed to be driven largely by CMV exposure. According to a later analysis, TCR association rates differed among HLA loci, with DRB1 alleles showing the most associated TCRs and HLA-C alleles showing the fewest. Correlated functional status among segregating V segments might be attributable to linkage disequilibrium, but an unknown experimental factor could not be ruled out. Because counts were too low, roughly 16 rarely observed V segments, including chromosome 9 orphons, were left out of the earlier analysis of 500 to 750 of the donors.

Rearrangement joined TRBV4-1 to TRBJ1-4, and TRBD1 aligns with 7 junction nucleotides. Specimen: PBMCs. The origin of this receptor is a man in his forties in good health and CMV-seropositive. The sequenced DNA: TGCGCCAGCAGCCCCGGACAGGCAACTAATGAAAAACTGTTTTTT. It specifies CASSPGQATNEKLFF.